These 2 T cell receptor beta chains were sequenced from one sample in a study of T cell changes during pregnancy in multiple sclerosis. Some clones are missing from TCRdb's copy, which holds only in-frame ones; the method was immunoSEQ multiplex PCR. The data show 60,000 to 70,000 clones, more than 85% seen once. This material consisted of peripheral blood, taken in the second trimester of pregnancy. These receptors were collected from a female donor with multiple sclerosis, enrolled in a pregnancy study.

V and J are TRBV7-9 and TRBJ1-1; D not resolved. The CDR3 length is 13 residues. Germline V gives CDR1 SEHNR, CDR2 FQNEAQ (reference sequence). V was clipped by 6 bases and J by 4 bases, with 12 bases between them. CDR3 DNA: TGTGCCAGCAGTTTTATGGAGGTCACTGAAGCTTTCTTT. Its translation is CASSFMEVTEAFF.

The chain joins TRBV7-2 to TRBJ2-6; weak D call: TRBD2 (6 bases). V lost 5 bases to trimming and J lost 3 bases, with 11 bases between them. The germline V gene has CDR1 SGHTA and CDR2 FQGNSA. This CDR3 has 15 residues. The CDR3 sequence is CASSQEGFGANVLTF. The CDR3 nucleotides are TGTGCCAGCAGCCAGGAGGGATTTGGGGCCAACGTCCTGACTTTC. Filled out from reference TRBV7-2 and TRBJ2-6, the complete variable domain reads GAGVSQSPSNKVTEKGKDVELRCDPISGHTALYWYRQSLGQGLEFLIYFQGNSAPDKSGLPSDRFSAERTGGSVSTLTIQRTQQEDSAVYLCASSQEGFGANVLTFGAGSRLTVL.